These 30 T cell receptor beta chains were all obtained from the same sample, sequenced in a study of Graves' ophthalmopathy and Graves' hyperthyroidism. RNA transcripts were the template, and TCR beta CDR3 regions were amplified from them. Investigators did first-round RT-PCR with HTBI primers, then second-round multiplex PCR. TCRdb ran MiXCR on the multiplex PCR reads and lists one entry per CDR3 protein. The table includes 340,000 or so distinct CDR3 sequences, about a sixth detected once. Sequences were obtained from peripheral blood. These TCRs come from an adult man with Graves' ophthalmopathy.

Notes on this clonotype: A much larger clone differs by one base, so this may be a read error. The CDR3 DNA reads TGTGCCAGCAGTCCTAAGATACCACAGACTACCGGGGAGCTGTTTTTT. It codes for CASSPKIPQTTGELFF. The chain employs TRBV6-1 and TRBJ2-2; D ambiguous. Trimming shortened V by 5 bases and J by 5 bases, and 18 bases separated the two germline ends. The CDR3 runs 16 residues. CDR1 is MNHNS and CDR2 is SASEGT in the germline V gene.

This clonotype has at least ten counts. V is TRBV15 and J is TRBJ1-5; D call uncertain. The CDR3 spans 17 residues. Trimming stripped 7 bases from V and 0 bases from J, with 19 bases between. Germline V gene lookup returns CDR1 LNHNV and CDR2 YYDKDF (reference sequence). CDR3 bases: TGTGCCACCAACACCTACAAGCGAGAGCTTAGCAATCAGCCCCAGCATTTT. Its translation: CATNTYKRELSNQPQHF.

This rearrangement joins TRBV6-1 to TRBJ2-7; 9 bases are shared with TRBD1. Germline V CDR1 and CDR2: MNHNS, SASEGT. The ends lost 7 bases at V and 11 bases at J; junction bases unmatched: 21. The CDR3 totals 16 residues. Written as DNA, the CDR3 is TGTGCCAGCACCGACCTGGCCGGGACAGGGAACTTGGGGGAGTACTTC. This encodes CASTDLAGTGNLGEYF.

There are many counts of this clonotype. The genes are TRBV6-5 and TRBJ2-5; TRBD1 agrees at 9 bases. The CDR3 sequence is 13 residues long. Germline V gene sequence: CDR1 MNHEY, CDR2 SVGAGI. The trim removed 4 bases at V and 5 bases at J, leaving 2 bases unmatched. CDR3 coding DNA: TGTGCCAGCAGTTGGACAGGGGAGGAGACCCAGTACTTC. It codes for CASSWTGEETQYF.

This clonotype showed up many times. CDR3 region: CASRPGTLYGYTF. The CDR3 DNA is TGTGCCAGCAGGCCCGGGACCCTCTATGGCTACACCTTC. The rearrangement links TRBV6-5 to TRBJ1-2, with D maybe TRBD1 (5 bases). Germline V lookup: CDR1 MNHEY, CDR2 SVGAGI. Trimming stripped 6 bases from V and 4 bases from J, with 12 bases between. The CDR3 is made up of 13 amino acids.

There are many counts of this clonotype. The rearrangement uses TRBV4-1 and TRBJ2-5; 11 nucleotides match TRBD2. V was clipped by 8 bases and J by 7 bases; unmatched bases: 9. The CDR3 runs 14 residues. CDR1 and CDR2 (germline): MGHRA, YSYEKL. CDR3 loop: CASRGASGGSTQYF. The CDR3 DNA follows: TGCGCCAGCCGAGGGGCTAGCGGGGGGTCGACCCAGTACTTC.

J is TRBJ2-5 and V is TRBV29-1; D might be TRBD2 (6 bases). The CDR3 is made up of 14 amino acids. CDR1 is SQVTM and CDR2 is ANQGSEA in the germline V gene. Trimming took 5 bases from V and 1 from J, leaving 14 bases between them. The CDR3 nucleotides are TGCAGCGTTTTATGGGGGGAGCCCCAAGAGACCCAGTACTTC. It yields the protein CSVLWGEPQETQYF.

This clonotype was seen ten or more times. The chain is built from TRBV27 and TRBJ2-3; no clear D gene. The CDR3 has 14 residues. Germline lookup yields CDR1 MNHEY and CDR2 SMNVEV (reference sequence). Trimming stripped 2 bases from V and 3 bases from J, with 9 bases between. The CDR3 nucleotides read TGTGCCAGCAGTTTAATTGGTGGAACAGATACGCAGTATTTT. Translating it yields CASSLIGGTDTQYF.

The chain is built from TRBV11-2 and TRBJ2-2; 10 positions agree with TRBD2. The V segment lost 3 bases and the J segment 0 bases; nucleotides outside the gene matches: 4. Germline lookup yields CDR1 SGHAT and CDR2 FQNNGV. This CDR3 spans 17 amino acids. The CDR3 here is CASSFLAGVTNTGELFF. CDR3 DNA: TGTGCCAGCAGCTTTCTAGCGGGAGTCACGAACACCGGGGAGCTGTTTTTT.

This clonotype was picked up many times. This rearrangement joins TRBV6-5 to TRBJ2-2; D is ambiguous. Trimming took off 5 bases at V and 6 bases at J, with 10 bases between the two ends. CDR1 and CDR2 from the germline V gene are MNHEY and SVGAGI. The CDR3 contains 13 residues. The CDR3 region is CASSRVVAGELFF. The CDR3, as DNA: TGTGCCAGCAGTAGGGTGGTGGCCGGGGAGCTGTTTTTT.

This clonotype was detected many times. The chain carries TRBV7-3 and TRBJ2-2; perhaps TRBD1 as D (7 bases). CDR3 length: 15 residues. The germline V and J ends were trimmed by 1 base and 4 bases, with 10 bases remaining between them. Germline V gene data show CDR1 as SGHTA and CDR2 as FQGTGA. CDR3 sequence: CASSLNQGGTGELFF. CDR3 nucleotide sequence: TGTGCCAGCAGCTTAAACCAGGGGGGCACCGGGGAGCTGTTTTTT. The entire variable domain, with the rest obtained from reference TRBV7-3 and TRBJ2-2, is as follows: GAGVSQTPSNKVTEKGKYVELRCDPISGHTALYWYRQSLGQGPEFLIYFQGTGAADDSGLPNDRFFAVRPEGSVSTLKIQRTERGDSAVYLCASSLNQGGTGELFFGEGSRLTVL.

Ten or more counts support this clonotype. The chain recombines TRBV6-2 or TRBV6-3 with TRBJ2-7; D remains ambiguous. This CDR3 is 12 amino acids long. Per the germline V gene, CDR1 is MNHEY and CDR2 is SVGEGT. V lost 6 bases and J lost 2, with 8 bases in between. The DNA of the CDR3 is TGTGCCAGCAGCCAGCCCCCCTACGAGCAGTACTTC. It encodes CASSQPPYEQYF.

This chain connects TRBV6-1 to TRBJ1-1; the D gene is possibly TRBD1 (6 bases). There are 14 residues in the CDR3. Deletions cut 7 bases from V and 1 base from J, with 13 bases between. CDR1 is MNHNS, CDR2 SASEGT, per germline. The CDR3 protein is CASTGGRPNTEAFF. The CDR3 region has the DNA TGTGCCAGCACCGGGGGCAGACCGAACACTGAAGCTTTCTTT.

At least ten counts were recorded for this clonotype. V is TRBV20-1 and J is TRBJ2-7, with 10 bases that match TRBD1. Germline-derived CDR1 and CDR2 are DFQATT and SNEGSKA (reference sequence). CDR3 length: 16 amino acids. With 6 bases clipped from V and 6 bases from J, the junction kept 17 bases outside the gene matches. The CDR3 region is CSALHRTGTGDLEQYF. As DNA, the CDR3 is TGCAGTGCCTTGCACCGCACTGGGACAGGGGATCTCGAGCAGTACTTC.

Ten or more counts support this clonotype. The genes are TRBV27 and TRBJ2-2, with TRBD1 matching over 7 bases. The CDR3 sequence is 15 residues long. The V gene end was trimmed by 5 bases and the J gene end by 2 bases; junction bases not matched to a gene: 5. Germline assignment: CDR1 MNHEY and CDR2 SMNVEV (reference sequence). CDR3 sequence (DNA): TGTGCCAGCAGTCCGCGACAGGGTAACACCGGGGAGCTGTTTTTT. This gives the protein CASSPRQGNTGELFF.

This clonotype was observed at least ten times. The chain is built from TRBV28 and TRBJ2-7, with TRBD1 identical over 7 bases. CDR3 length: 17 residues. From germline, CDR1 is MDHEN and CDR2 SYDVKM. V dropped 6 bases and J dropped 3; count of bases not matched to a gene: 17. The CDR3 reads CASSQRTGESYLYEQYF. The DNA for the CDR3 is TGTGCCAGCAGCCAACGGACAGGCGAGTCCTACCTCTACGAGCAGTACTTC. Full variable domain (missing parts from reference TRBV28 and TRBJ2-7): DVKVTQSSRYLVKRTGEKVFLECVQDMDHENMFWYRQDPGLGLRLIYFSYDVKMKEKGDIPEGYSVSREKKERFSLILESASTNQTSMYLCASSQRTGESYLYEQYFGPGTRLTVT.

This clonotype was detected many times. The chain recombines TRBV6-1 with TRBJ1-2; 7 bases fit TRBD1. V trimming: 4 bases; J trimming: 10 bases; junction bases outside the gene matches: 6. CDR1 and CDR2 from the germline V gene are MNHNS and SASEGT. The CDR3 extends over 12 amino acids. CDR3 DNA sequence: TGTGCCAGCAGTGGATCGGGACAGTCCTACACCTTC. Protein: CASSGSGQSYTF.

This clonotype occurred many times. The chain joins TRBV6-5 to TRBJ2-7, with 7 nucleotides matching TRBD1. After removal of 6 bases from V and 3 bases from J, the junction contained 8 bases not matched to a gene. From germline, CDR1 is MNHEY and CDR2 SVGAGI. This CDR3 is 14 amino acids long. In DNA form, the CDR3 reads TGTGCCAGCAGCCCCTCGAGGGGGCACTACGAGCAGTACTTC. Its translation is CASSPSRGHYEQYF.

Ten or more counts support this clonotype. The genes are TRBV6-4 and TRBJ2-7; 11 positions match TRBD2. With V trimmed by 5 bases and J by 0 bases, 9 bases remained unmatched. In germline, CDR1 is MRHNA, CDR2 SNTAGT. The CDR3 is 17 residues long. CDR3 sequence: CASSLNSLAGASYEQYF. The CDR3 nucleotides read TGTGCCAGCAGTCTCAATTCACTAGCGGGAGCCTCCTACGAGCAGTACTTC.

This clonotype was found many times. The chain joins TRBV6-2 or TRBV6-3 to TRBJ1-1, with TRBD1 matching over 8 bases. The CDR3 consists of 13 residues. V gave up 7 bases and J gave up 11 bases; unmatched junction bases: 12. Germline V lookup: CDR1 MNHEY, CDR2 SVGEGT. The DNA of the CDR3 is TGTGCCAGCACCGCCGACAGGGGCGATGGGGCTTTCTTT. It is translated as CASTADRGDGAFF.

This clonotype was counted at least ten times. The chain is built from TRBV12-3 or TRBV12-4 and TRBJ2-7, with unresolved D. This CDR3 region has 14 residues. With 2 bases removed from V and 5 bases from J, the gap between germline ends came to 13 bases. The DNA of the CDR3 is TGTGCCAGCAGTTTATCTGGGGAAGTCCACGAGCAGTACTTC. It codes for CASSLSGEVHEQYF.

Many counts were recorded for this clonotype. V gene TRBV4-1 combines with J gene TRBJ1-2, with a weak D call TRBD1 (5 bases). The CDR3 covers 14 residues. Germline V CDR1 and CDR2: MGHRA, YSYEKL. Trimming removed 4 bases at V and 0 bases at J, with 9 bases between. The CDR3 is CASSRQTANYGYTF. As DNA, the CDR3 is TGCGCCAGCAGCCGGCAGACAGCTAACTATGGCTACACCTTC.

This clonotype was found many times. This chain connects TRBV6-1 to TRBJ2-7, with no clear D. CDR3 size: 15 residues. Per germline, CDR1 MNHNS and CDR2 SASEGT. Trimming took 2 bases from V and 0 from J, leaving 11 bases between them. The DNA of the CDR3 is TGTGCCAGCAGTGAATGGTGGGCCAGCTCCTACGAGCAGTACTTC. It yields the protein CASSEWWASSYEQYF.

The V gene is TRBV12-3 or TRBV12-4, the J gene TRBJ2-7; D perhaps matches TRBD1 (6 bases). The CDR3 sequence is 18 residues long. Trimming cost V 3 bases and J 3 bases, with 24 bases left between them. The CDR3 DNA reads as TGTGCCAGCAGTTTGCGCCCCAACCCCAGTACAGGGAACTACGAGCAGTACTTC. Its translation is CASSLRPNPSTGNYEQYF.

This clonotype came up many times. V is TRBV6-5 and J is TRBJ1-6, with a tentative D call TRBD1 (5 bases). Trimming shortened V by 4 bases and J by 8 bases, and 15 bases separated the two germline ends. The CDR3 sequence is 15 residues long. Germline V gives CDR1 MNHEY, CDR2 SVGAGI. The CDR3 DNA reads as TGTGCCAGCAGTTGGAGGGGACTGGTGGATTCACCCCTCCACTTT. Its translation is CASSWRGLVDSPLHF.

At least ten counts were recorded for this clonotype. V is TRBV4-3 and J is TRBJ1-5; no definite D call. The germline V and J ends were trimmed by 0 bases and 5 bases, with 8 bases remaining between them. CDR3 length: 14 residues. Germline CDR1 reads LGHNA; CDR2 reads YSLEER. CDR3 amino acids: CASSQDYPHQPQHF. CDR3 nucleotides: TGCGCCAGCAGCCAAGATTACCCTCATCAGCCCCAGCATTTT.

This clonotype showed up many times. The chain recombines TRBV30 with TRBJ2-7; D not certain. The germline V gene encodes CDR1 GTSNPN and CDR2 SVGIG (reference sequence). The CDR3 runs 11 residues. This CDR3 is CACIILYEQYF. The DNA of the CDR3 is TGTGCTTGTATAATACTCTACGAGCAGTACTTC.

This clonotype was seen ten or more times. This chain uses TRBV12-3 or TRBV12-4 with TRBJ2-5, with TRBD2 matching 9 bases. J was trimmed by 1 base and V by 5 bases; bases with no gene match: 8. The CDR3 runs 16 residues. CDR3 nucleotides: TGTGCCAGCAGTCCCAGACTAGCGGAAAGCCAAGAGACCCAGTACTTC. It translates to CASSPRLAESQETQYF.

The CDR3 DNA reads TGTGCCAGCACGGGGACAGGGCTCTGGAATTCACCCCTCCACTTT. Protein product: CASTGTGLWNSPLHF. V gene TRBV6-1 combines with J gene TRBJ1-6, with TRBD1 matching 9 bases. The V segment lost 7 bases and the J segment 7 bases; nucleotides outside the gene matches: 8. Per germline, CDR1 MNHNS and CDR2 SASEGT. The CDR3 consists of 15 residues.

On this clonotype: This may stem from a read error, because a much larger clone lies one nucleotide away. This chain connects TRBV7-2 to TRBJ2-2, with unresolved D. The CDR3 length is 15 residues. The germline V and J ends were trimmed by 7 bases and 4 bases, with 16 bases remaining between them. Germline V CDR1 and CDR2: SGHTA, FQGNSA. In nucleotides, the CDR3 is TGTGCCAGCACCTCGGGCGCGGCGGCCACCGGGGAGCTGTTTTTT. It yields the protein CASTSGAAATGELFF.